A single T cell receptor (beta chain) is shown here with its context. J gave up 7 bases and V 4 bases, and 8 bases lay outside the gene matches. The CDR3 is 16 amino acids. Germline lookup yields CDR1 MDHEN and CDR2 SYDVKM. The data derive from a study of T cell responses to AZD1222 COVID-19 vaccine. Generated by immunoSEQ multiplex PCR, the TCRdb table keeps only in-frame clones and is missing some. The repertoire consists of about 96,000 clones, with around 87% occurring once and the leading ten covering 2.8%. The genes are TRBV28 and TRBJ1-5, with 12 bases that match TRBD1. This specimen was peripheral blood, taken on day 0 of AZD1222 vaccination. This clonotype was sampled from an adult in good health. CDR3 nucleotides: TGTGCCAGCAGTTCGTGGGACAGGGGGCTGAGGCAGCCCCAGCATTTT. Translation gives CASSSWDRGLRQPQHF.